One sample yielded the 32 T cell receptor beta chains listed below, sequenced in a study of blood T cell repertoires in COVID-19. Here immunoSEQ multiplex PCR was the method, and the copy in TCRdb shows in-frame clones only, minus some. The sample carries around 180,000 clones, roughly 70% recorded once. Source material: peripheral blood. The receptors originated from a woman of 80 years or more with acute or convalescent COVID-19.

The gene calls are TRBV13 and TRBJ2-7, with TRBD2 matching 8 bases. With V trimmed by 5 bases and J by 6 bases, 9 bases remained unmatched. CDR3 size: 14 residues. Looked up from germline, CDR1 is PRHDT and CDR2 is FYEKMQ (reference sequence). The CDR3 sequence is CASSLGGGAREQYF. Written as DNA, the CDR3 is TGTGCCAGCAGCCTCGGGGGGGGCGCCCGCGAGCAGTACTTC.

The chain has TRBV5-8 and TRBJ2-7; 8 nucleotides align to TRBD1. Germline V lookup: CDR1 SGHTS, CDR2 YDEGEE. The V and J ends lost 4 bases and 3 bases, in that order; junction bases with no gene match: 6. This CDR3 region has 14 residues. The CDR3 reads CASSPTGGFYEQYF. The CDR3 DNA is TGTGCCAGCAGCCCTACAGGGGGTTTCTACGAGCAGTACTTC.

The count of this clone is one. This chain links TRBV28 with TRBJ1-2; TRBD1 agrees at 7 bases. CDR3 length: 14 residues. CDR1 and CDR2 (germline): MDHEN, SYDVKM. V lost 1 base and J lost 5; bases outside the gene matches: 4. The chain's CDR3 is CASSLSDRVYGYTF. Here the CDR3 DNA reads TGTGCCAGCAGTTTATCTGACAGGGTTTATGGCTACACCTTC.

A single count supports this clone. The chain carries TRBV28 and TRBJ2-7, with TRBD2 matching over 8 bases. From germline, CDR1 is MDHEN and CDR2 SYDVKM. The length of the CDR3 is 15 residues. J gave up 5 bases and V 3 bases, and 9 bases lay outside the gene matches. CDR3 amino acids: CASSLPSGSFDEQYF. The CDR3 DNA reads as TGTGCCAGCAGTTTGCCAAGCGGGAGCTTCGACGAGCAGTACTTC.

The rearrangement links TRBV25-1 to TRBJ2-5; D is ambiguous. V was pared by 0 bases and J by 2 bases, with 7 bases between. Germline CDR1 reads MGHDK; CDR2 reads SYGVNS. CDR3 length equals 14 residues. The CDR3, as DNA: TGTGCCAGCAGTGAATACCGCCAGCAAGAGACCCAGTACTTC. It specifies CASSEYRQQETQYF. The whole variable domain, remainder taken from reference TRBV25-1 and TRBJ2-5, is EADIYQTPRYLVIGTGKKITLECSQTMGHDKMYWYQQDPGMELHLIHYSYGVNSTEKGDLSSESTVSRIRTEHFPLTLESARPSHTSQYLCASSEYRQQETQYFGPGTRLLVL.

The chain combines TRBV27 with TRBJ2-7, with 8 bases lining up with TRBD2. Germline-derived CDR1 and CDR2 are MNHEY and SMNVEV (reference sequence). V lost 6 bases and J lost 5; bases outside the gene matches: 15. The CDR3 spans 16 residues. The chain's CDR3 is CASRLLRSGSLHEQYF. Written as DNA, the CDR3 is TGTGCCAGCAGGTTGTTGCGGAGCGGGAGTTTACACGAGCAGTACTTC.

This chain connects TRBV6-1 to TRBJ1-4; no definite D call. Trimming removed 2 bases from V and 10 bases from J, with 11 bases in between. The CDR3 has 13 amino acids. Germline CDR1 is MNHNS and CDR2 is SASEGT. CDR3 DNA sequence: TGTGCCAGCAGTGAATACGGGGTGGGAAAACTGTTTTTT. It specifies CASSEYGVGKLFF.

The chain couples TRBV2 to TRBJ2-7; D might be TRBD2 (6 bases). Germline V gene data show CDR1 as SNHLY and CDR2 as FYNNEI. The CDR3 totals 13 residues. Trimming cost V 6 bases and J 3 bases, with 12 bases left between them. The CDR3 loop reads CASSRDSDYEQYF. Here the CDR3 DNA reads TGTGCCAGCAGCCGGGACTCAGACTACGAGCAGTACTTC.

CDR3 sequence reads: CASTAAPSTGEQYF. DNA for the CDR3: TGTGCCAGCACCGCGGCGCCTTCCACGGGGGAGCAGTACTTC. This chain uses TRBV28 with TRBJ2-7; D perhaps matches TRBD2 (5 bases). Between the trimmed V and J ends, which lost 7 bases and 7 bases, there was a span of 20 bases. This CDR3 is 14 amino acids long. The germline CDR1 and CDR2 sequences are MDHEN and SYDVKM. Drawing the rest from reference TRBV28 and TRBJ2-7, the complete variable domain is DVKVTQSSRYLVKRTGEKVFLECVQDMDHENMFWYRQDPGLGLRLIYFSYDVKMKEKGDIPEGYSVSREKKERFSLILESASTNQTSMYLCASTAAPSTGEQYFGPGTRLTVT.

In DNA, the CDR3 is TGTGCCAGCAGGCAGGGGTGGTACGAGCAGTACTTC. This gives the protein CASRQGWYEQYF. The J gene is TRBJ2-7, the V gene TRBV28; TRBD1 is a possible D gene (6 bases). Germline assignment: CDR1 MDHEN and CDR2 SYDVKM. The CDR3 has 12 amino acids. V was cut by 6 bases and J by 4 bases, with 10 bases left in between.

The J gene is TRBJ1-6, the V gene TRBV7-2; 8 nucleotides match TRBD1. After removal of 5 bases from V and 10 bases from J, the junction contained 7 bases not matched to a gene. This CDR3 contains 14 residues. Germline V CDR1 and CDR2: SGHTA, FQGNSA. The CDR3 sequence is CASSTGQAVSPLHF. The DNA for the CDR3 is TGTGCCAGCAGCACGGGACAGGCCGTATCACCCCTCCACTTT. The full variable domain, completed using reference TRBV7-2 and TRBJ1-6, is GAGVSQSPSNKVTEKGKDVELRCDPISGHTALYWYRQSLGQGLEFLIYFQGNSAPDKSGLPSDRFSAERTGGSVSTLTIQRTQQEDSAVYLCASSTGQAVSPLHFGNGTRLTVT.

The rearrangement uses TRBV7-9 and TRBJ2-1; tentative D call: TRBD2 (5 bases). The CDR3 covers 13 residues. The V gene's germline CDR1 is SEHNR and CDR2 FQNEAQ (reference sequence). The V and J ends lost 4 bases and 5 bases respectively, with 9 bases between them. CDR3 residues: CASSSQRNNEQFF. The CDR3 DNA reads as TGTGCCAGCAGCTCCCAGCGGAACAATGAGCAGTTCTTC.

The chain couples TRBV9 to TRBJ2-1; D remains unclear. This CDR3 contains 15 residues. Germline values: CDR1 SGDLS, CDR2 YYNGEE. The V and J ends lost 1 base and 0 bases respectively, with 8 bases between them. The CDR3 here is CASSVSPSSYNEQFF. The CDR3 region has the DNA TGTGCCAGCAGCGTATCCCCGAGCTCCTACAATGAGCAGTTCTTC.

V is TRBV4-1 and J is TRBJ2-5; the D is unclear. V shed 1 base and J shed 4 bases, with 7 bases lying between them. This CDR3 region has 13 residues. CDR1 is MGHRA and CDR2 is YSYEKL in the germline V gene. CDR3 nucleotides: TGCGCCAGCAGCCAAGCTTGGAGAGAGACCCAGTACTTC. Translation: CASSQAWRETQYF.

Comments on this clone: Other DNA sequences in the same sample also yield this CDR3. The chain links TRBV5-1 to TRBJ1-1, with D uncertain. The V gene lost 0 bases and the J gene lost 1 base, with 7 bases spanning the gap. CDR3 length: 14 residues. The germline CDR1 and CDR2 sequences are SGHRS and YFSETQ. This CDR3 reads CASSLAAGNTEAFF. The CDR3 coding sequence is TGCGCCAGCAGCTTGGCCGCGGGGAACACTGAAGCTTTCTTT.

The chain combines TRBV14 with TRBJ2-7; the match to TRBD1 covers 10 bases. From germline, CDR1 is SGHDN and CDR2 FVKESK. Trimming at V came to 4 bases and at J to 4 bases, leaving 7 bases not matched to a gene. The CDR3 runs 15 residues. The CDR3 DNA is TGTGCCAGCAGCCGAAACGACAGGGGGCTTTACGAGCAGTACTTC. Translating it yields CASSRNDRGLYEQYF.

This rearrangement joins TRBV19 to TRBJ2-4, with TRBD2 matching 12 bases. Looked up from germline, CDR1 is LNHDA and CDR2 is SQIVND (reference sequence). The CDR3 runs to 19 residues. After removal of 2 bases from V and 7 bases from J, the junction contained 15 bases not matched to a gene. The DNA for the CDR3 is TGTGCCAGTAGTATATATGGGCCTGCTCTAGCGGGAGGGTCCAACATTCAGTACTTC. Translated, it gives CASSIYGPALAGGSNIQYF.

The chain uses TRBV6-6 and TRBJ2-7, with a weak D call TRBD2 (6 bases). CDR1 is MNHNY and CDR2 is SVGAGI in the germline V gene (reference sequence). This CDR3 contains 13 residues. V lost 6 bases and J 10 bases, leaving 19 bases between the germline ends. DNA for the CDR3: TGTGCCAGCAGCAGGGACTCAGAAGCCTTCCAGTACTTC. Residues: CASSRDSEAFQYF.

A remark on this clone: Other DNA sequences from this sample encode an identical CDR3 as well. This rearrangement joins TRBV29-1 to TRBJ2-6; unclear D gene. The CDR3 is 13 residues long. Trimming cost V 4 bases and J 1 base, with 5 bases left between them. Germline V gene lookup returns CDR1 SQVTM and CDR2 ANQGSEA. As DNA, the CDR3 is TGCAGCGTTGCCATGTCTGGGGCCAACGTCCTGACTTTC. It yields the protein CSVAMSGANVLTF.

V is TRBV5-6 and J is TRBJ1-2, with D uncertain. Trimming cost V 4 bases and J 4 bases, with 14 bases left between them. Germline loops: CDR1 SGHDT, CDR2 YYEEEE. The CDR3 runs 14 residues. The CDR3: CASSASAIGYGYTF. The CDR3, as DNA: TGTGCCAGCAGCGCCAGTGCAATTGGCTATGGCTACACCTTC.

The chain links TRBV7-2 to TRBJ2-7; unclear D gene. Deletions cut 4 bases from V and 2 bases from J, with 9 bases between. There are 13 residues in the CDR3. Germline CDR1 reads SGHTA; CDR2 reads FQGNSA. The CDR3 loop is CASSSRNAYEQYF. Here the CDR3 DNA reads TGTGCCAGCAGCTCGAGGAACGCCTACGAGCAGTACTTC.

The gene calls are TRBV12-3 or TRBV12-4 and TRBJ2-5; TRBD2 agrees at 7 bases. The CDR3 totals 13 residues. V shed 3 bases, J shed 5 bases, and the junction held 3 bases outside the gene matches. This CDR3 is CASSFQGGETQYF. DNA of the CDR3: TGTGCCAGCAGTTTCCAGGGAGGGGAGACCCAGTACTTC.

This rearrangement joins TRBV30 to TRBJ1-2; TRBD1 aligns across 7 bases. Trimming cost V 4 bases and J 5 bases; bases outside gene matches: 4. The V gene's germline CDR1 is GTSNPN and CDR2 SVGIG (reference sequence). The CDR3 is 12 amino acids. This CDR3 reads CAWTQGSYGYTF. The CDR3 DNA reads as TGTGCCTGGACACAGGGGTCTTATGGCTACACCTTC.

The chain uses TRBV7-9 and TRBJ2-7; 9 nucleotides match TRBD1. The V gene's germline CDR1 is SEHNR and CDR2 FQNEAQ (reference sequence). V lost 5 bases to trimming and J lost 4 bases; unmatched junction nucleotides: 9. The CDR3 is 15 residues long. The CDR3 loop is CASSPSGTGRYEQYF. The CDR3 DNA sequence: TGTGCCAGCAGCCCTTCGGGGACAGGGAGGTACGAGCAGTACTTC.

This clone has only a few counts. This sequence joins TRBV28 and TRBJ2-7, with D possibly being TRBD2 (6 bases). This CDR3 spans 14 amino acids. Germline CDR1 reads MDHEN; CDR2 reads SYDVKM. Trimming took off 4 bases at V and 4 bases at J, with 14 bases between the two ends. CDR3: CASSSPGERYEQYF. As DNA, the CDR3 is TGTGCCAGCAGTTCCCCGGGAGAAAGGTACGAGCAGTACTTC.

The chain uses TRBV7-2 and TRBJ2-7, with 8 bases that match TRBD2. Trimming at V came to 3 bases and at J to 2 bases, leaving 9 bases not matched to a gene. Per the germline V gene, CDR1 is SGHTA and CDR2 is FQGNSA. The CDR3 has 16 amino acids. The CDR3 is CASSFRPSAGAYEQYF. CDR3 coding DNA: TGTGCCAGCAGCTTCCGGCCTTCAGCGGGAGCCTACGAGCAGTACTTC.

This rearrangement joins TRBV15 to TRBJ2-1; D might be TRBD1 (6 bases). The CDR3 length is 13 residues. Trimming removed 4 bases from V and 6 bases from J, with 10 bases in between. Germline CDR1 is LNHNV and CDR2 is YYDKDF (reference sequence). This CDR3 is CATSKGVFNEQFF. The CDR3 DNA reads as TGTGCCACCAGCAAGGGGGTTTTCAATGAGCAGTTCTTC.

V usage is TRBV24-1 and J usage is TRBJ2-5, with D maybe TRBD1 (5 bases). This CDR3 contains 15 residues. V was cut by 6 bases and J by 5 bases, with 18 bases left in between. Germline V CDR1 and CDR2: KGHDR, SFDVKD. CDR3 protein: CATSHDWGPGETQYF. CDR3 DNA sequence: TGTGCCACCAGTCATGACTGGGGCCCCGGGGAGACCCAGTACTTC.

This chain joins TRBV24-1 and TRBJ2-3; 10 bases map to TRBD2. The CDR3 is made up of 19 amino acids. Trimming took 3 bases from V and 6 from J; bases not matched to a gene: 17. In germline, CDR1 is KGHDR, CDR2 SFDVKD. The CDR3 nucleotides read TGTGCCACCAGTGATAGTCTAGCGGGAGCCTCCCAGCTTTCGGATACGCAGTATTTT. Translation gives CATSDSLAGASQLSDTQYF.

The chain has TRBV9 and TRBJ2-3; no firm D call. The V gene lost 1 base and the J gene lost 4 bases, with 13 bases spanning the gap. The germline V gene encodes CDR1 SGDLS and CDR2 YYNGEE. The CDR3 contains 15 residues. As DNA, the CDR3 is TGTGCCAGCAGCGTACTCGGTTCCTTTTCAGATACGCAGTATTTT. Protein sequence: CASSVLGSFSDTQYF.

CDR3 in DNA: TGTGCCATGAGGGGAGGCTCCGGGGAGACCCAGTACTTC. It yields the protein CAMRGGSGETQYF. The rearrangement links TRBV10-3 to TRBJ2-5, with D tentatively TRBD2 (6 bases). Germline CDR1 is ENHRY and CDR2 is SYGVKD. The CDR3 has 13 residues. The V and J ends lost 9 bases and 5 bases respectively, with 16 bases between them.

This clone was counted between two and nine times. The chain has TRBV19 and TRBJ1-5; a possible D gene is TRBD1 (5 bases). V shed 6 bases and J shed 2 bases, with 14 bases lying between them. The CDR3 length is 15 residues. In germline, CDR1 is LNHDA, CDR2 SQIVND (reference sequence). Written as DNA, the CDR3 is TGTGCCAGTAGCCTAGTGGGGCGCGGCAATCAGCCCCAGCATTTT. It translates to CASSLVGRGNQPQHF. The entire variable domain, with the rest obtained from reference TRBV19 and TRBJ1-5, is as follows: DGGITQSPKYLFRKEGQNVTLSCEQNLNHDAMYWYRQDPGQGLRLIYYSQIVNDFQKGDIAEGYSVSREKKESFPLTVTSAQKNPTAFYLCASSLVGRGNQPQHFGDGTRLSIL.